A single sample is the source of the 25 T cell receptor beta chains below, sequenced in a study of shared clonotypes between healthy human individuals. Produced via immunoSEQ multiplex PCR; TCRdb's table is partial and in-frame only. Here the sample spans some 690,000 clones, roughly 91% being singletons. The sample was memory CD8+ T cells from PBMCs. Subset of the sample: CD45RO+ cells pooled with CCR7-negative TemRA cells. These receptors were taken from a man between 18 and 29 years old in good health. Some clones in this sample may be carry-over from other donors' samples.

The CDR3 protein is CASSLTPRGGSEQYF. The DNA of the CDR3 is TGTGCCAGCAGCTTGACCCCACGGGGGGGTAGTGAGCAGTACTTC. The rearrangement joins TRBV5-6 to TRBJ2-7; the match to TRBD2 covers 8 bases. CDR1 is SGHDT, CDR2 YYEEEE, per germline. CDR3 length equals 15 residues. Trimming took 1 base from V and 7 from J; bases not matched to a gene: 10. The full variable domain, rest sourced from reference TRBV5-6 and TRBJ2-7, is DAGVTQSPTHLIKTRGQQVTLRCSPKSGHDTVSWYQQALGQGPQFIFQYYEEEERQRGNFPDRFSGHQFPNYSSELNVNALLLGDSALYLCASSLTPRGGSEQYFGPGTRLTVT.

The chain has TRBV19 and TRBJ1-4, with D possibly matching TRBD1 (6 bases). The V gene's germline CDR1 is LNHDA and CDR2 SQIVND (reference sequence). The CDR3 length is 14 residues. V was trimmed by 4 bases and J by 8 bases, leaving 14 bases between them. The CDR3 is CASSTQGRLEKLFF. CDR3 nucleotide sequence: TGTGCCAGTAGTACGCAGGGGCGGCTCGAAAAACTGTTTTTT.

The chain links TRBV5-5 to TRBJ2-7, with 8 nucleotides matching TRBD1. V lost 4 bases to trimming and J lost 3 bases; unmatched junction nucleotides: 6. In germline, CDR1 is SGHKS, CDR2 YYEKEE (reference sequence). CDR3 size: 14 residues. The CDR3: CASSETGVGYEQYF. The CDR3 DNA reads TGTGCCAGCAGCGAGACAGGGGTAGGCTACGAGCAGTACTTC.

This clone was seen a single time. J is TRBJ2-3 and V is TRBV7-3, with TRBD2 matching over 12 bases. This CDR3 spans 16 amino acids. V dropped 4 bases and J dropped 4; count of bases not matched to a gene: 6. From germline, CDR1 is SGHTA and CDR2 FQGTGA. This CDR3 is CASSSTTSGSADTQYF. CDR3 nucleotides: TGTGCCAGCAGCTCTACGACTAGCGGGAGTGCAGATACGCAGTATTTT. Using reference TRBV7-3 and TRBJ2-3 for the parts outside the CDR3, the full variable domain is GAGVSQTPSNKVTEKGKYVELRCDPISGHTALYWYRQSLGQGPEFLIYFQGTGAADDSGLPNDRFFAVRPEGSVSTLKIQRTERGDSAVYLCASSSTTSGSADTQYFGPGTRLTVL.

The V call is TRBV27, the J call TRBJ2-7; a weak D match, TRBD2 (6 bases). Trimming pared 3 bases from V and 6 bases from J, leaving 15 bases between. The CDR3 length is 14 residues. Looked up from germline, CDR1 is MNHEY and CDR2 is SMNVEV (reference sequence). CDR3 coding DNA: TGTGCCAGCAGTTTGGCGGGAACGGTTCGCGAGCAGTACTTC. Translating it yields CASSLAGTVREQYF.

The chain joins TRBV7-3 to TRBJ2-1, with 8 bases fitting TRBD2. V lost 5 bases, J lost 0 bases, and 6 bases stayed unmatched. There are 16 residues in the CDR3. Germline values: CDR1 SGHTA, CDR2 FQGTGA. The CDR3 sequence: CASSVTSGGSYNEQFF. The CDR3 bases are TGTGCCAGCAGCGTTACGAGCGGGGGCTCCTACAATGAGCAGTTCTTC.

There are a few counts of this clone. The chain couples TRBV20-1 to TRBJ1-5, with D perhaps matching TRBD1 (5 bases). V was pared by 5 bases and J by 4 bases, with 6 bases between. Germline V CDR1 and CDR2: DFQATT, SNEGSKA (reference sequence). The CDR3 loop spans 11 amino acids. The CDR3 here is CSAQGNQPQHF. CDR3 DNA: TGCAGTGCTCAGGGAAATCAGCCCCAGCATTTT.

The chain is built from TRBV30 and TRBJ1-2; TRBD1 aligns across 9 bases. V gave up 8 bases and J gave up 2 bases; unmatched junction bases: 12. CDR1 and CDR2 from the germline V gene are GTSNPN and SVGIG (reference sequence). The CDR3 extends over 15 amino acids. The CDR3 loop is CAIFPGQGTNYGYTF. CDR3 bases: TGTGCCATCTTCCCGGGACAGGGAACAAACTATGGCTACACCTTC. The variable domain in full, completed from reference TRBV30 and TRBJ1-2, reads SQTIHQWPATLVQPVGSPLSLECTVEGTSNPNLYWYRQAAGRGLQLLFYSVGIGQISSEVPQNLSASRPQDRQFILSSKKLLLSDSGFYLCAIFPGQGTNYGYTFGSGTRLTVV.

As regards this clone: One base separates it from a far larger clone, so it is likely a read error. The chain employs TRBV27 and TRBJ1-2; possible D gene TRBD1, 6 bases. Between the trimmed V and J ends, which lost 6 bases and 4 bases, there was a span of 12 bases. This CDR3 has 13 residues. Germline V gives CDR1 MNHEY, CDR2 SMNVEV (reference sequence). CDR3 amino acids: CASSWGGGYGYTF. DNA for the CDR3: TGTGCCAGCAGCTGGGGAGGGGGCTATGGCTACACCTTC.

J is TRBJ1-1 and V is TRBV7-9, with TRBD1 identical over 7 bases. CDR1 and CDR2 (germline): SEHNR, FQNEAQ (reference sequence). The V and J ends lost 4 bases and 1 base, in that order; junction bases with no gene match: 12. The length of the CDR3 is 17 residues. The CDR3 loop is CASSSEPPGQPNTEAFF. CDR3 in DNA: TGTGCCAGCAGCTCAGAGCCGCCGGGACAGCCGAACACTGAAGCTTTCTTT. The entire variable domain, with the rest obtained from reference TRBV7-9 and TRBJ1-1, is as follows: DTGVSQNPRHKITKRGQNVTFRCDPISEHNRLYWYRQTLGQGPEFLTYFQNEAQLEKSRLLSDRFSAERPKGSFSTLEIQRTEQGDSAMYLCASSSEPPGQPNTEAFFGQGTRLTVV.

The chain uses TRBV7-9 and TRBJ2-7; 8 bases are a match to TRBD2. Germline CDR1 and CDR2: SEHNR and FQNEAQ (reference sequence). CDR3 length: 15 residues. The V segment lost 8 bases and the J segment 0 bases; nucleotides outside the gene matches: 9. CDR3 loop: CASEGGAGASYEQYF. CDR3 sequence (DNA): TGTGCCAGCGAAGGAGGAGCGGGGGCCTCCTACGAGCAGTACTTC.

V and J are TRBV9 and TRBJ1-3; maybe TRBD1 (6 bases). CDR3 length: 16 residues. V gave up 3 bases and J gave up 0 bases, with 13 bases separating them. Germline CDR1 SGDLS, CDR2 YYNGEE. The CDR3 protein is CASSAPDRSSGNTIYF. For the CDR3, the DNA is TGTGCCAGCAGCGCTCCTGACAGGAGCTCTGGAAACACCATATATTTT.

The chain couples TRBV7-9 to TRBJ2-3; unclear D gene. V lost 5 bases, J lost 6 bases, and 9 bases lay in between. Looked up from germline, CDR1 is SEHNR and CDR2 is FQNEAQ (reference sequence). The CDR3 is 12 amino acids. Written as DNA, the CDR3 is TGTGCCAGCAGCAAAGAGTCCGATACGCAGTATTTT. Translation: CASSKESDTQYF.

This rearrangement joins TRBV28 to TRBJ1-2; perhaps TRBD1 as D (5 bases). Between the trimmed V and J ends, which lost 3 bases and 3 bases, there was a span of 11 bases. This CDR3 spans 14 amino acids. CDR1 is MDHEN, CDR2 SYDVKM, per germline. CDR3 DNA: TGTGCCAGCAGTTTTGGTCAGGGATACTATGGCTACACCTTC. Amino acids: CASSFGQGYYGYTF.

This CDR3 reads CASSPSVRDQEQYF. The CDR3 DNA reads as TGTGCCAGCAGCCCCTCGGTCAGGGACCAGGAGCAGTACTTC. This chain joins TRBV11-3 and TRBJ2-7, with D perhaps matching TRBD1 or TRBD2 (5 bases each). This CDR3 is 14 amino acids long. Germline V lookup: CDR1 SGHNT, CDR2 YENEEA. Trimming removed 5 bases from V and 7 bases from J, with 18 bases in between.

V usage is TRBV18 and J usage is TRBJ2-1; TRBD2 matches 9 bases. V lost 2 bases to trimming and J lost 0 bases; unmatched junction nucleotides: 8. In germline, CDR1 is KGHSH, CDR2 LQKENI. This CDR3 is built from 18 residues. The CDR3 bases are TGTGCCAGCTCACCAGAGTTAGCGGGAGCGAGCTCCTACAATGAGCAGTTCTTC. As protein: CASSPELAGASSYNEQFF.

As for this clone: The junction differs from germline at one of its ends, possibly a read error. The chain employs TRBV27 and TRBJ2-7; D possibly matches TRBD1 or TRBD2 (5 bases each). Germline lookup yields CDR1 MNHEY and CDR2 SMNVEV (reference sequence). This CDR3 region has 13 residues. The CDR3 DNA reads as TGTGTCAGCAGTTTAGGTGGGGGCTACGAGCAGTACTTC. Protein product: CVSSLGGGYEQYF.

A single count supports this clone. The rearrangement joins TRBV28 to TRBJ2-7, with 7 nucleotides matching TRBD1. Germline trimming cut 6 bases from V and 3 bases from J; bases unmatched to any gene: 11. Germline CDR1 is MDHEN and CDR2 is SYDVKM. The CDR3 is 15 amino acids. The CDR3 here is CASSPRGNQVYEQYF. CDR3 nucleotide sequence: TGTGCCAGCAGCCCCAGGGGGAACCAAGTCTACGAGCAGTACTTC. The complete variable domain, with remaining parts taken from reference TRBV28 and TRBJ2-7, reads DVKVTQSSRYLVKRTGEKVFLECVQDMDHENMFWYRQDPGLGLRLIYFSYDVKMKEKGDIPEGYSVSREKKERFSLILESASTNQTSMYLCASSPRGNQVYEQYFGPGTRLTVT.

This clone occurred once. This chain uses TRBV11-3 with TRBJ2-5; TRBD1 agrees at 7 bases. The V gene end was trimmed by 4 bases and the J gene end by 1 base; junction bases not matched to a gene: 9. CDR3 length: 16 residues. Per the germline V gene, CDR1 is SGHNT and CDR2 is YENEEA. This CDR3 is CASSSRTGESQETQYF. CDR3 nucleotides: TGTGCCAGCAGCTCCCGGACAGGAGAGAGCCAAGAGACCCAGTACTTC.

This clone was seen a single time. The rearrangement links TRBV9 to TRBJ2-7, with D tentatively TRBD1 (6 bases). Germline V gene lookup returns CDR1 SGDLS and CDR2 YYNGEE. Trimming took 2 bases from V and 3 from J, leaving 15 bases between them. The CDR3 extends over 15 amino acids. The CDR3 protein is CASSVRTGTNYEQYF. The CDR3 DNA sequence: TGTGCCAGCAGCGTCCGGACCGGGACAAACTACGAGCAGTACTTC.

Regarding this clone: Other DNA sequences in the sample encode the same CDR3. The chain links TRBV9 to TRBJ2-3; D might be TRBD1 (6 bases). Deletions cut 0 bases from V and 1 base from J, with 6 bases between. CDR1 SGDLS and CDR2 YYNGEE come from the germline V gene. This CDR3 comprises 14 residues. The CDR3 here is CASSVEGGTDTQYF. Written as DNA, the CDR3 is TGTGCCAGCAGCGTAGAGGGGGGCACAGATACGCAGTATTTT.

This clone was seen a handful of times. The genes are TRBV6-4 and TRBJ2-3; TRBD2 might be the D (6 bases). The CDR3 covers 15 residues. Trimming removed 3 bases from V and 4 bases from J, with 14 bases in between. From germline, CDR1 is MRHNA and CDR2 SNTAGT. Here the CDR3 DNA reads TGTGCCAGCAGTGAACTAGGCGGGGCCTCAGATACGCAGTATTTT. Protein sequence: CASSELGGASDTQYF.

The gene calls are TRBV27 and TRBJ1-2, with D perhaps TRBD1 (6 bases). The V end lost 4 bases, the J end lost 2 bases, and 11 bases lay between the germline ends. Germline-derived CDR1 and CDR2 are MNHEY and SMNVEV (reference sequence). The CDR3 totals 14 residues. The DNA of the CDR3 is TGTGCCAGCAGTTCGCTTGGGGGCAACTATGGCTACACCTTC. Translated, it gives CASSSLGGNYGYTF.

The chain links TRBV15 to TRBJ1-2, with TRBD1 as a possible D gene (5 bases). Trimming stripped 0 bases from V and 8 bases from J, with 19 bases between. The CDR3 is made up of 16 amino acids. Germline V gene data show CDR1 as LNHNV and CDR2 as YYDKDF (reference sequence). CDR3 residues: CATSREFLGVGSGYTF. The CDR3 DNA reads as TGTGCCACCAGCAGAGAATTCTTGGGGGTGGGAAGCGGCTACACCTTC.

The chain is built from TRBV28 and TRBJ2-7; 8 bases match TRBD1. Germline loops: CDR1 MDHEN, CDR2 SYDVKM. V lost 5 bases to trimming and J lost 7 bases; unmatched junction nucleotides: 10. The CDR3 runs to 14 residues. The CDR3 coding sequence is TGTGCCAGCAGTCGCCCGGACAGGGCAGGTGAGCAGTACTTC. Translating it yields CASSRPDRAGEQYF.